This T cell receptor beta chain emerged from a study of beta chain features in type 1 diabetes. Study observations and caveats: Naive, central memory and Treg TCRB repertoires seemed to resemble each other more closely in patients than they did in healthy donors.

The authors reverse transcribed all of the isolated RNA, so sequencing captured expressed TCRB transcripts. Repertoires were generated with immunoSEQ multiplex PCR, while TCRdb's copy carries only in-frame clones and drops some. The data contain nearly 250,000 clones, roughly 70% of them seen just once; the ten biggest clones take up approximately 0.053%. Per the germline V gene, CDR1 is LNHNV and CDR2 is YYDKDF (reference sequence). The ends lost 1 base at V and 5 bases at J; junction bases unmatched: 5. There are 15 residues in the CDR3. Points on this clone: The target antigen is unknown.

The sequence came from a man in his thirties or forties in good health. Sequencing was performed on naive CD4+ T cells from blood. This rearrangement joins TRBV15 to TRBJ2-1; 7 bases match TRBD1. CDR3 bases: TGTGCCACCAGCAGAGTCGGGACAGTTGACAATGAGCAGTTCTTC. Protein: CATSRVGTVDNEQFF.